The rows below give T cell receptor beta chains drawn from one sample of a study of blood T cell repertoires in COVID-19. The data were produced by immunoSEQ multiplex PCR, yet TCRdb's version contains in-frame clones alone and is incomplete. The profile shows 380,000 or so clones, around 89% of them singletons. Sequencing input: peripheral blood. These receptors all come from a man between 40 and 49 years old with acute or convalescent COVID-19. Both conserved end residues are part of each CDR3. The D gene is left open where the match is weak. Clone size appears in some rows only: once, few, many, or a class for an expanded clone.

>.|TRBJ1-2|TRBV25-1|.
TGTGCCAGCAGTGAATACGGGGGGCATACCTCCGGCTACACCTTC
CASSEYGGHTSGYTF
>.|TRBJ2-7|TRBV27|once
TGTGCCAGCAGTTTATACAGGGCCTACGAGCAGTACTTC
CASSLYRAYEQYF
>.|TRBJ2-5|TRBV4-1|.
TGCGCCAGCAGCCAGAATGACAGTCCATGGGAGACCCAGTACTTC
CASSQNDSPWETQYF
>TRBD2|TRBJ2-2|TRBV27|.
TGTGCCAGCAGTTTAGTCTCTAGCGGGAACACCGGGGAGCTGTTTTTT
CASSLVSSGNTGELFF
>TRBD1|TRBJ1-1|TRBV29-1|once
TGCAGCGTTATGGTACAGGGGAGCGGCACTGAAGCTTTCTTT
CSVMVQGSGTEAFF
>.|TRBJ1-1|TRBV7-8|.
TGTGCCAGCAGCTGGGGGGGGTTGGCTGAAGCTTTCTTT
CASSWGGLAEAFF
>TRBD1|TRBJ1-1|TRBV2|once
TGTGCCAGCAGACAGGACAGGGCGGGTGAAGCTTTCTTT
CASRQDRAGEAFF
>.|TRBJ1-1|TRBV27|.
TGTGCCAGCAGTTTATTCTTCGGGAACACTGAAGCTTTCTTT
CASSLFFGNTEAFF
>.|TRBJ1-3|TRBV18|.
TGTGCCAGCTCACCATTTTCCCGGTTGGCTGGAAACACCATATATTTT
CASSPFSRLAGNTIYF
>.|TRBJ1-1|TRBV7-2|.
TGTGCCAGCAGCTTAAGGGCAGGGCTTGAAGCTTTCTTT
CASSLRAGLEAFF
>.|TRBJ1-2|TRBV6-2/TRBV6-3|.
TGTGCCAGCAGTTTAGAGTGGGGAGCGTTGGGCTACACCTTC
CASSLEWGALGYTF
>TRBD2|TRBJ2-7|TRBV5-4|.
TGTGCCAGCAGCCCGGGACTAGCGGTGTCCTACGAGCAGTACTTC
CASSPGLAVSYEQYF
>TRBD2|TRBJ2-3|TRBV28|.
TGTGCCAGCAGTCAGAGACTAGCGGGAGGGACAGATACGCAGTATTTT
CASSQRLAGGTDTQYF